This TCR beta chain stems from a study of T cells in Graves' hyperthyroidism and ophthalmopathy. This clonotype has just a few counts. Its antigen remains unknown. Overall study results and limits: Ophthalmopathy prediction by the model preceded onset by a median approximately six months. The majority of expanded thyroid clonotypes above 0.001 also appeared in blood.

CDR3 length equals 13 residues. The germline gives CDR1 WSHSY, CDR2 SAAADI. Trimming left V 8 bases short and J 6 bases short, with 11 bases between. Amplified TCR beta CDR3 regions came from RNA transcripts. The HTBI primer set was used in a first-round RT-PCR of the TCR CDR3. From the multiplex PCR reads, TCRdb called clonotypes with MiXCR, one entry per CDR3 protein. The table records about 290,000 distinct CDR3 sequences, around 19% of them present only once. This clonotype originated in a man between 50 and 59 years old with Graves' ophthalmopathy. This chain connects TRBV10-2 to TRBJ1-6; maybe TRBD1 (5 bases). Sequenced input: blood. CDR3 protein: CASVGGVNSPLHF. The CDR3 DNA reads TGCGCCAGCGTTGGGGGGGTTAATTCACCCCTCCACTTT.